Below, 29 T cell receptor beta chains from the same sample are listed, as sequenced in a study of blood T cell repertoires in COVID-19. Assay: immunoSEQ multiplex PCR; the TCRdb copy retains only in-frame clones and omits some. Of about 260,000 clones in the sample, about 80% were seen once. The sample comprised peripheral blood. The receptors come from a human donor in a cohort sampled during active COVID-19.

On this clone itself: Relative to the germline gene, one junction end is altered; a read error may explain this. CDR3 region: CASSLGETSVEQFF. The CDR3 DNA reads as TGTGCTAGCAGCTTAGGGGAGACTAGCGTGGAGCAGTTCTTC. V is TRBV7-7 and J is TRBJ2-1; TRBD2 agrees at 8 bases. CDR1 and CDR2 (germline): SSHAT, FNYEAQ (reference sequence). The CDR3 runs to 14 residues.

This chain connects TRBV5-1 to TRBJ2-5; no clear D gene. The CDR3 extends over 13 amino acids. Trimming removed 0 bases from V and 4 bases from J, with 7 bases in between. CDR1 is SGHRS, CDR2 YFSETQ, per germline. The CDR3 protein is CASSLASGETQYF. Here the CDR3 DNA reads TGCGCCAGCAGCTTGGCGTCGGGAGAGACCCAGTACTTC. The full variable domain, in which reference TRBV5-1 and TRBJ2-5 provide the parts outside the CDR3, is KAGVTQTPRYLIKTRGQQVTLSCSPISGHRSVSWYQQTPGQGLQFLFEYFSETQRNKGNFPGRFSGRQFSNSRSEMNVSTLELGDSALYLCASSLASGETQYFGPGTRLLVL.

The V and J genes are TRBV11-3 and TRBJ2-3, with 11 bases that match TRBD2. V was clipped by 3 bases and J by 5 bases; unmatched bases: 10. In germline, CDR1 is SGHNT, CDR2 YENEEA. The CDR3 has 17 amino acids. CDR3 DNA: TGTGCCAGCAGCTTTAGTAGCGGGGGGGCCGGAGAAGATACGCAGTATTTT. Protein sequence: CASSFSSGGAGEDTQYF.

The rearrangement joins TRBV19 to TRBJ2-7; TRBD2 agrees at 11 bases. The CDR3 runs 13 residues. Germline CDR1 reads LNHDA; CDR2 reads SQIVND (reference sequence). Trimming at V came to 6 bases and at J to 2 bases, leaving 0 bases not matched to a gene. As DNA, the CDR3 is TGTGCCAGTAGGACTAGCGGGACCTACGAGCAGTACTTC. Translating it yields CASRTSGTYEQYF.

This chain connects TRBV27 to TRBJ1-1; 7 bases map to TRBD1. The CDR3 is made up of 14 amino acids. CDR1 is MNHEY, CDR2 SMNVEV, per germline (reference sequence). V was clipped by 5 bases and J by 4 bases; unmatched bases: 7. The CDR3 region has the DNA TGTGCCAGCAGTAAACAGGGGCTCAGCACTGAAGCTTTCTTT. As protein: CASSKQGLSTEAFF.

This chain uses TRBV2 with TRBJ1-6, with TRBD1 identical over 9 bases. This CDR3 contains 14 residues. Germline V gene data show CDR1 as SNHLY and CDR2 as FYNNEI. J lost 9 bases, V lost 5 bases, and 5 bases had no gene match. The CDR3 is CASSPGQGVSPLHF. In DNA, the CDR3 is TGTGCCAGCAGTCCGGGACAGGGAGTTTCACCCCTCCACTTT.

This chain uses TRBV7-3 with TRBJ1-6; TRBD1 aligns across 9 bases. The V segment lost 4 bases and the J segment 9 bases; nucleotides outside the gene matches: 7. Germline values: CDR1 SGHTA, CDR2 FQGTGA. This CDR3 has 15 residues. As DNA, the CDR3 is TGTGCCAGCAGCTCACAGACAGGGGGTGGTTCACCCCTCCACTTT. Residues: CASSSQTGGGSPLHF. Together with reference TRBV7-3 and TRBJ1-6, the CDR3 gives the full variable domain: GAGVSQTPSNKVTEKGKYVELRCDPISGHTALYWYRQSLGQGPEFLIYFQGTGAADDSGLPNDRFFAVRPEGSVSTLKIQRTERGDSAVYLCASSSQTGGGSPLHFGNGTRLTVT.

This clone was counted a single time. The chain is built from TRBV4-2 and TRBJ2-7, with TRBD2 matching over 8 bases. The CDR3 runs to 13 residues. V shed 4 bases, J shed 7 bases, and the junction held 6 bases outside the gene matches. Germline V gives CDR1 LGHNA, CDR2 YNFKEQ. CDR3 in amino acids: CASSPGGVREQYF. CDR3 bases: TGTGCCAGCAGCCCCGGGGGGGTGCGAGAGCAGTACTTC.

The J gene is TRBJ2-5, the V gene TRBV20-1; 7 bases line up with TRBD2. J lost 5 bases, V lost 3 bases, and 9 bases had no gene match. The germline gives CDR1 DFQATT, CDR2 SNEGSKA (reference sequence). This CDR3 has 14 amino acids. The CDR3 DNA sequence: TGCAGTGCTAGTAGGGGAGGGCCCCGGGAGACCCAGTACTTC. Translation gives CSASRGGPRETQYF.

This chain uses TRBV11-3 with TRBJ2-3, with D perhaps TRBD2 (5 bases). This CDR3 has 13 residues. CDR1 is SGHNT, CDR2 YENEEA, per germline. Trimming pared 5 bases from V and 4 bases from J, leaving 10 bases between. CDR3 nucleotide sequence: TGTGCCAGCAGCCCAGAGGGAGCAGATACGCAGTATTTT. Residues: CASSPEGADTQYF.

The chain is built from TRBV6-1 and TRBJ2-7; D call uncertain. V was clipped by 3 bases and J by 2 bases, with 11 bases between them. This CDR3 comprises 14 residues. CDR1 and CDR2 from the germline V gene are MNHNS and SASEGT. DNA for the CDR3: TGTGCCAGCAGTGAGTGGCACCAAACCTACGAGCAGTACTTC. It specifies CASSEWHQTYEQYF.

V gene TRBV9 combines with J gene TRBJ1-3; no clear D. The V end lost 0 bases, the J end lost 0 bases, and 7 bases lay between the germline ends. The CDR3 spans 15 residues. Germline V gene lookup returns CDR1 SGDLS and CDR2 YYNGEE. The CDR3 nucleotides read TGTGCCAGCAGCGTAGCCCTGAGCTCTGGAAACACCATATATTTT. This translates into CASSVALSSGNTIYF.

The chain carries TRBV10-1 and TRBJ2-6; possibly TRBD2 for D (5 bases). Trimming left V 0 bases short and J 3 bases short, with 6 bases between. The CDR3 totals 15 residues. Per germline, CDR1 WNHNN and CDR2 SYGVQD (reference sequence). The CDR3 sequence is CASSESRDGANVLTF. DNA of the CDR3: TGCGCCAGCAGTGAGTCCCGGGATGGGGCCAACGTCCTGACTTTC.

The chain is built from TRBV11-2 and TRBJ2-7; weak D call: TRBD1 (6 bases). From germline, CDR1 is SGHAT and CDR2 FQNNGV. This CDR3 is 14 amino acids long. V was pared by 6 bases and J by 2 bases, with 14 bases between. The DNA of the CDR3 is TGTGCCAGCAGACCTCTTACAGGGACCTACGAGCAGTACTTC. Residues: CASRPLTGTYEQYF.

CDR3 residues: CASSYGDRNTGELFF. The CDR3 bases are TGTGCCAGCAGTTACGGGGACAGGAACACCGGGGAGCTGTTTTTT. The chain recombines TRBV28 with TRBJ2-2, with 7 bases that match TRBD1. The CDR3 is 15 residues long. J gave up 1 base and V 4 bases, and 3 bases lay outside the gene matches. CDR1 is MDHEN, CDR2 SYDVKM, per germline.

This clone has just one count. The chain joins TRBV28 to TRBJ1-2; D unresolved. The V and J ends lost 6 bases and 6 bases respectively, with 14 bases between them. The V gene's germline CDR1 is MDHEN and CDR2 SYDVKM. This CDR3 spans 13 amino acids. In DNA, the CDR3 is TGTGCCAGCAGGACGTCTACTAGGCATGGCTACACCTTC. Translation: CASRTSTRHGYTF.

The chain combines TRBV6-6 with TRBJ2-7, with D perhaps TRBD2 (6 bases). The CDR3 is 13 amino acids. The germline V gene encodes CDR1 MNHNY and CDR2 SVGAGI (reference sequence). The V end lost 5 bases, the J end lost 2 bases, and 10 bases lay between the germline ends. CDR3 region: CASSGGIPYEQYF. CDR3 nucleotides: TGTGCCAGCAGTGGAGGGATCCCCTACGAGCAGTACTTC.

V and J are TRBV28 and TRBJ2-7; perhaps TRBD2 as D (7 bases). Germline V gives CDR1 MDHEN, CDR2 SYDVKM. The length of the CDR3 is 14 residues. Trimming removed 4 bases from V and 3 bases from J, with 13 bases in between. The CDR3 nucleotides read TGTGCCAGCAGTTCAGGAGGGGGGGTCTACGAGCAGTACTTC. Translation: CASSSGGGVYEQYF. Combining the CDR3 with reference TRBV28 and TRBJ2-7 gives the whole variable domain DVKVTQSSRYLVKRTGEKVFLECVQDMDHENMFWYRQDPGLGLRLIYFSYDVKMKEKGDIPEGYSVSREKKERFSLILESASTNQTSMYLCASSSGGGVYEQYFGPGTRLTVT.

The chain recombines TRBV6-4 with TRBJ1-6, with 12 bases matching TRBD1. The V segment lost 2 bases and the J segment 7 bases; nucleotides outside the gene matches: 0. Germline V gives CDR1 MRHNA, CDR2 SNTAGT. CDR3 length: 15 residues. CDR3 DNA sequence: TGTGCCAGCAGTGACGGGACAGGGGGCAATTCACCCCTCCACTTT. Residues: CASSDGTGGNSPLHF.

This sequence joins TRBV3-1 (or the pseudogene TRBV3-2) and TRBJ2-3, with D maybe TRBD2 (6 bases). The V and J ends lost 2 bases and 0 bases respectively, with 15 bases between them. The V gene's germline CDR1 is LGHDT and CDR2 YNNKEL (reference sequence). CDR3 length: 17 amino acids. The CDR3 protein is CASSQHGGTGSTDTQYF. CDR3 sequence (DNA): TGTGCCAGCAGCCAACACGGCGGGACTGGAAGCACAGATACGCAGTATTTT.

The gene calls are TRBV1 and TRBJ2-7; the listed D gene, TRBD1, was not tested against the DNA. TRBV1 is a recognized pseudogene. This CDR3 spans 15 amino acids. The chain's CDR3 is CTSSSYAGQVYEQYF. CDR3 DNA: TGCACCAGCAGTTCGTACGCTGGACAGGTCTACGAGCAGTACTTC.

The chain combines TRBV5-5 with TRBJ1-4; D perhaps matches TRBD1 (5 bases). Germline V CDR1 and CDR2: SGHKS, YYEKEE (reference sequence). Trimming removed 2 bases at V and 7 bases at J, with 18 bases between. The CDR3 is 16 amino acids. As DNA, the CDR3 is TGTGCCAGCAGCTTATACGCAGGGATCGGCCTTGAAAAACTGTTTTTT. Translating it yields CASSLYAGIGLEKLFF. The full variable domain, with the rest looked up from reference TRBV5-5 and TRBJ1-4, is DAGVTQSPTHLIKTRGQQVTLRCSPISGHKSVSWYQQVLGQGPQFIFQYYEKEERGRGNFPDRFSARQFPNYSSELNVNALLLGDSALYLCASSLYAGIGLEKLFFGSGTQLSVL.

The chain combines TRBV20-1 with TRBJ2-1; D is undetermined. This CDR3 contains 11 residues. Germline-derived CDR1 and CDR2 are DFQATT and SNEGSKA (reference sequence). The ends were cut back, 4 bases at V and 4 bases at J, with 5 bases in the middle. CDR3: CSATGYNEQFF. CDR3 DNA: TGCAGTGCTACGGGTTACAATGAGCAGTTCTTC.

This clone was picked up one time. The chain has TRBV18 and TRBJ2-1, with 15 nucleotides matching TRBD2. CDR3 size: 16 residues. Germline loops: CDR1 KGHSH, CDR2 LQKENI. V was clipped by 3 bases and J by 10 bases; unmatched bases: 7. CDR3: CASSPAGLAGGREQFF. In DNA, the CDR3 is TGTGCCAGCTCACCGGCTGGACTAGCGGGAGGGAGGGAGCAGTTCTTC.

The chain has TRBV10-2 and TRBJ2-2, with D possibly being TRBD2 (5 bases). The V end was cut by 7 bases, the J end by 4 bases, with 10 bases between. The CDR3 runs to 13 residues. Germline-derived CDR1 and CDR2 are WSHSY and SAAADI. CDR3 protein: CASIGVPTGELFF. The DNA for the CDR3 is TGCGCCAGCATCGGGGTGCCCACCGGGGAGCTGTTTTTT.

The CDR3 nucleotides are TGTGCCAGTAGTGCGACTCTGGGCTACACCTTC. This translates into CASSATLGYTF. The rearrangement joins TRBV19 to TRBJ1-2; D gene uncertain. Germline loops: CDR1 LNHDA, CDR2 SQIVND (reference sequence). V shed 5 bases and J shed 8 bases, with 9 bases lying between them. The CDR3 is 11 residues long.

The J gene is TRBJ1-4, the V gene TRBV28, with D perhaps matching TRBD1 (5 bases). CDR3 length equals 14 residues. The germline CDR1 and CDR2 sequences are MDHEN and SYDVKM. V shed 2 bases and J shed 7 bases, with 11 bases lying between them. In DNA, the CDR3 is TGTGCCAGCAGTTTAGTGGGCAGGGTTGAAAAACTGTTTTTT. It encodes CASSLVGRVEKLFF.

The chain recombines TRBV18 with TRBJ2-2, with D perhaps TRBD2 (6 bases). The CDR3 consists of 15 residues. With 5 bases removed from V and 3 bases from J, the gap between germline ends came to 13 bases. Germline V gene lookup returns CDR1 KGHSH and CDR2 LQKENI. The CDR3 loop is CASSFTGTYTGELFF. The CDR3 DNA reads TGTGCCAGCTCATTCACCGGGACTTACACCGGGGAGCTGTTTTTT.

V is TRBV12-3 or TRBV12-4 and J is TRBJ2-3; maybe TRBD2 (6 bases). Trimming removed 6 bases at V and 6 bases at J, with 13 bases between. The CDR3 extends over 13 amino acids. Written as DNA, the CDR3 is TGTGCCAGCAGAAGCGGCGGGGTGGATACGCAGTATTTT. Translation: CASRSGGVDTQYF.